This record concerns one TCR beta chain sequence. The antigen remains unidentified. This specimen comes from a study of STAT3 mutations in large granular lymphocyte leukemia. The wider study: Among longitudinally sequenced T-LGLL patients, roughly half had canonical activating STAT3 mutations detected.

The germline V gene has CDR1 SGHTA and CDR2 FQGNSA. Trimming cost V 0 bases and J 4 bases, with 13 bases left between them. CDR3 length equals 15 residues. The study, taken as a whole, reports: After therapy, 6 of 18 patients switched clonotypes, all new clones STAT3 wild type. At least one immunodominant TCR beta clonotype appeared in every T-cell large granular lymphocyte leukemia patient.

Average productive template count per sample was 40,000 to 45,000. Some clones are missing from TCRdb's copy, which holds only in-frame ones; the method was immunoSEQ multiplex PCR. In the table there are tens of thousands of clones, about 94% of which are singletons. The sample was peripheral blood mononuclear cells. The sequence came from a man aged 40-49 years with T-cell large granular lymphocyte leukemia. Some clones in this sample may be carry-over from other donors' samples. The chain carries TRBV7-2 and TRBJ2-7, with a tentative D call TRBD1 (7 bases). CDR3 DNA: TGTGCCAGCAGCTTAGCGTCCCCAGGGGGGTACGAGCAGTACTTC. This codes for CASSLASPGGYEQYF.